The source of this T cell receptor beta chain is a study of shared clonotypes between healthy human individuals. V lost 4 bases to trimming and J lost 5 bases, with 29 bases between them. Germline CDR1 and CDR2: LGHNA and YSLEER. CDR3 length: 20 amino acids. Sequenced by immunoSEQ multiplex PCR; TCRdb stores in-frame clones only, minus some. The table lists 2 million or so clones, 85% to 95% of them singletons. This receptor was identified in a man aged 18 to 30 in good health. Sequencing input: naive CD4+ T cells sorted from blood. Subset: CD45RA+ positively selected. The chain recombines TRBV4-3 with TRBJ2-2; possibly TRBD1 for D (6 bases). The CDR3 sequence is CASSPHITGIVLQGTGELFF. CDR3 nucleotides: TGCGCCAGCAGCCCCCATATCACAGGGATAGTACTACAAGGGACCGGGGAGCTGTTTTTT.